This T cell receptor beta chain stems from a study of glioma-infiltrating T cells. The CDR3 is made up of 14 amino acids. J lost 6 bases, V lost 2 bases, and 3 bases had no gene match. The table lists this clonotype with a few counts. Its antigen is undetermined. Study-level results: Above-expected tissue-blood divergence occurred in all gliomas, most in low-grade ones. Very few CDR3 sequences were shared between tissue and blood.

Amplification of TCR alpha and beta CDR3 regions from RNA used iRepertoire nested multiplex PCR. Tissue mRNA or PBMC total RNA, roughly 90-400 ng, went into one-step reverse transcription and amplification. TCRdb independently ran MiXCR on the multiplex PCR reads; one entry per CDR3 protein. This sample has about 140,000 distinct CDR3 sequences, with about 39% found just once. The chain joins TRBV12-3 or TRBV12-4 to TRBJ1-1; 10 nucleotides align to TRBD1. The sequence was obtained from a human donor with low-grade glioma or glioblastoma, undergoing nonglioma brain surgery, or in good health (not recorded which). Sequencing was performed on glioma tissue, nonneoplastic brain tissue, or PBMCs (not recorded which). CDR3 in amino acids: CASSLRQGASEAFF. In DNA, the CDR3 is TGTGCCAGCAGTTTAAGACAGGGGGCCTCTGAAGCTTTCTTT.